This section outlines one T cell receptor beta chain sequence together with its context. Antigen: not known. The data derive from a study of cytomegalovirus exposure and HLA in healthy donors. Study-level background: An early release of data contained about 85 million unique TCRs, which came from HLA-typed donors.

Findings and caveats of the study: In most subjects, TCR beta sequences reportedly gave accurate predictions of HLA-A and HLA-B alleles. Versus the approximately 700-donor mean, an Asian-associated ancestry cluster reportedly showed fewer N-insertions in a later analysis. In vitro, three CMV-associated chains proved specific for CMV antigens.

The CDR3 covers 15 residues. Trimming removed 2 bases from V and 4 bases from J; junction bases left unmatched: 10. CDR1 and CDR2 from the germline V gene are GTSNPN and SVGIG (reference sequence). It was with 60 Vbeta and 13 Jbeta primers that the PCR ran. Sequencing used immunoSEQ multiplex PCR; TCRdb keeps in-frame clones, though not all of them. The profile shows roughly 160,000 clones, 70% to 85% of them singletons. This chain connects TRBV30 to TRBJ2-7, with 8 bases that match TRBD1. Sequencing was carried out using PBMCs. The origin of this receptor is a man younger than 40 in good health and CMV-seropositive. Here the CDR3 reads CAWSITGQATYEQYF. CDR3 nucleotides: TGTGCCTGGAGTATAACGGGACAGGCTACTTACGAGCAGTACTTC.